This T cell receptor (beta chain) is from a study of early T cells in non-severe SARS-CoV-2 infection. Study-level information: Chains were unpaired, as sequencing was done on bulk RNA from unsorted whole blood.

CDR1 and CDR2 (germline): GTSNPN, SVGIG (reference sequence). Trimming stripped 5 bases from V and 2 bases from J, with 13 bases between. The CDR3 has 14 residues. General study points: The VDJdb matching leaned toward anti-spike CD8 responses and overlooked private and CD4 specificities.

The library protocol tagged individual cDNA molecules with unique molecular identifiers. TCRdb re-called the 5' RACE reads through MiXCR, storing one row per CDR3 protein. Of around 32,000 distinct CDR3 sequences listed, 5.7% are singletons. This clonotype was observed many times. Its antigen remains unknown. Sequencing input: whole blood. V and J are TRBV30 and TRBJ1-5, with D uncertain. The sequence came from an adult who was a healthcare worker with PCR-confirmed SARS-CoV-2 infection or an uninfected control (not recorded which). The CDR3 here is CAWGYHERNQPQHF. CDR3 DNA: TGTGCCTGGGGTTATCATGAACGCAATCAGCCCCAGCATTTT.